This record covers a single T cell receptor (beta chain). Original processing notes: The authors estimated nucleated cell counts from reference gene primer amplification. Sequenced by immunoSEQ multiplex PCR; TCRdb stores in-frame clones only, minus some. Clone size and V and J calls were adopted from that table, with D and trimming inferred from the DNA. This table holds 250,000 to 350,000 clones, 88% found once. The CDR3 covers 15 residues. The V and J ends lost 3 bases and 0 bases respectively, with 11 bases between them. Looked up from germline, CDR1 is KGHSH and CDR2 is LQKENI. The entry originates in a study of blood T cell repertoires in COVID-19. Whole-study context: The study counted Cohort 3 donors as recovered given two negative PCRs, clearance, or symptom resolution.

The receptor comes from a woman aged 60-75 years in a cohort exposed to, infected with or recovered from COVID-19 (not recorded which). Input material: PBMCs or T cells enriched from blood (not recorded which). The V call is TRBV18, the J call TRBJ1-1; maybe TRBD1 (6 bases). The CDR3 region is CASSPTTGMNTEAFF. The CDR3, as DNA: TGTGCCAGCTCACCGACGACAGGCATGAACACTGAAGCTTTCTTT. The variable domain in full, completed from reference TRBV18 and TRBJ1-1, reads NAGVMQNPRHLVRRRGQEARLRCSPMKGHSHVYWYRQLPEEGLKFMVYLQKENIIDESGMPKERFSAEFPKEGPSILRIQQVVRGDSAAYFCASSPTTGMNTEAFFGQGTRLTVV.